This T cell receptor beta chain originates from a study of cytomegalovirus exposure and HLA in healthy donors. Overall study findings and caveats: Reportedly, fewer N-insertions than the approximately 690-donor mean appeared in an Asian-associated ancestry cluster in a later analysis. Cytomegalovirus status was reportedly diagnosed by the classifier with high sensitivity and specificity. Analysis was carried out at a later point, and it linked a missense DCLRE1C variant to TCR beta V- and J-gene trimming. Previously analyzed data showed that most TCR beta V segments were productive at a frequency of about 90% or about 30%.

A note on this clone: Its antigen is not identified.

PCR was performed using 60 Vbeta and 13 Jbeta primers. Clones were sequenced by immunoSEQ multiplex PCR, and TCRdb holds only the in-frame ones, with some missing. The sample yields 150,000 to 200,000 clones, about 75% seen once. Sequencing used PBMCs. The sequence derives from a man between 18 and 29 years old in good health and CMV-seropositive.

CDR3 in amino acids: CASSFGRLAGGNEQFF. In DNA, the CDR3 is TGTGCCAGCAGTTTCGGACGACTAGCGGGGGGGAATGAGCAGTTCTTC. V gene TRBV6-5 combines with J gene TRBJ2-1; 14 positions match TRBD2. Germline CDR1 and CDR2: MNHEY and SVGAGI. With 4 bases clipped from V and 7 bases from J, the junction kept 6 bases outside the gene matches. The CDR3 is made up of 16 amino acids.